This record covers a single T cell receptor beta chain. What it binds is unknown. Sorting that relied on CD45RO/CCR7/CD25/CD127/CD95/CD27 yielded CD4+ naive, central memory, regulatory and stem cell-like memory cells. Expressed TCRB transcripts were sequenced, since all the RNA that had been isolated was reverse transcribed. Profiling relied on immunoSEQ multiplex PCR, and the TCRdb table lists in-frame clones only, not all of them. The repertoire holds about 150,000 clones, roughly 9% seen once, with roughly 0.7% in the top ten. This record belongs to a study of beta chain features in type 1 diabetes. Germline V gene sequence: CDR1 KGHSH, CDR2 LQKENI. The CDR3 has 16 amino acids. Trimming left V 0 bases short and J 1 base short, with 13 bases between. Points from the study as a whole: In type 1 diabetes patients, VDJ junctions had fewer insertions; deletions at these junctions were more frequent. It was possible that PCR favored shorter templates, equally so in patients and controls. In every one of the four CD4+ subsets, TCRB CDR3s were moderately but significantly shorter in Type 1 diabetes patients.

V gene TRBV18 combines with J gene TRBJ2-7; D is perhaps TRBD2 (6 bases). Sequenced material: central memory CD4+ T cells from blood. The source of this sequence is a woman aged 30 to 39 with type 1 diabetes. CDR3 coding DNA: TGTGCCAGCTCACCACCGGGTAGCGGAGGGTCCTACGAGCAGTACTTC. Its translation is CASSPPGSGGSYEQYF.